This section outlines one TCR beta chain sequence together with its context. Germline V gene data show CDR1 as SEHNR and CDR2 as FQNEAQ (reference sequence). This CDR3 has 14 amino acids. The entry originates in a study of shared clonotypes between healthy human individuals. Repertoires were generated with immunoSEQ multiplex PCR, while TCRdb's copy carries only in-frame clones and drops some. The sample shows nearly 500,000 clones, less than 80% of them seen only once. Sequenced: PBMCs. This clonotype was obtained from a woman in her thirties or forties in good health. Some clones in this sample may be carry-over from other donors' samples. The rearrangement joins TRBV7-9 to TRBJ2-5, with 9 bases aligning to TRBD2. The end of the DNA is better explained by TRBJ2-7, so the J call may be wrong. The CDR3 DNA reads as TGTGCCAGCAGGCTTGGGACTAGCCAGCCCGAGCAGTACTTC. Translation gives CASRLGTSQPEQYF.